The 27 T cell receptor beta chains given below trace back to one sample, sequenced in a study of response to subunit inactivated influenza vaccine. From the RT-PCR reads, TCRdb called clonotypes with MiXCR, one entry per CDR3 protein. The sample lists roughly 160,000 distinct CDR3 sequences, under 13% occurring once. This specimen consisted of non-naive T cells sorted from PBMCs, obtained more than 35 days after vaccination. All receptors derive from a man in his fifties who received an inactivated influenza vaccine.

This clonotype was seen more than once but under ten times. This chain joins TRBV20-1 and TRBJ2-5; maybe TRBD1 (6 bases). The germline gives CDR1 DFQATT, CDR2 SNEGSKA (reference sequence). The CDR3 loop spans 14 amino acids. V shed 3 bases and J shed 1 base, with 12 bases lying between them. CDR3 bases: TGCAGTGCTAGCAGGGGCGGTCTCCAAGAGACCCAGTACTTC. It translates to CSASRGGLQETQYF.

About this clonotype itself: One base away lies a much larger clone, so this may be a sequencing read error. V and J are TRBV24-1 and TRBJ2-7, with a tentative D call TRBD2 (8 bases). Germline CDR1 is KGHDR and CDR2 is SFDVKD. CDR3 length: 15 amino acids. Trimming pared 6 bases from V and 1 base from J, leaving 15 bases between. Here the CDR3 DNA reads TGTGCCACCAGTCGGGGGGGACAGTGGTCCTACGAGCAGTACGTC. Its protein is CATSRGGQWSYEQYV.

The rearrangement links TRBV18 to TRBJ2-2; 8 bases agree with TRBD1. Unmatched junction bases numbered 5, after V lost 4 bases and J lost 1 base. This CDR3 region has 16 residues. Germline V gene lookup returns CDR1 KGHSH and CDR2 LQKENI. The CDR3 here is CASSLTTGVNTGELFF. In DNA, the CDR3 is TGTGCCAGCTCACTAACGACAGGGGTGAACACCGGGGAGCTGTTTTTT.

This clonotype was seen a few times. The chain has TRBV5-6 and TRBJ2-1, with 12 bases identical to TRBD2. Germline V CDR1 and CDR2: SGHDT, YYEEEE. The CDR3 has 19 residues. The V segment lost 1 base and the J segment 0 bases; nucleotides outside the gene matches: 8. The CDR3 loop is CASSLSRTSGKYSYNEQFF. The DNA for the CDR3 is TGTGCCAGCAGCTTGAGTCGGACTAGCGGGAAGTACTCCTACAATGAGCAGTTCTTC.

This clonotype was observed at least ten times. The chain uses TRBV6-5 and TRBJ2-1; 12 bases align to TRBD2. Trimming at V came to 0 bases and at J to 5 bases, leaving 8 bases not matched to a gene. The V gene's germline CDR1 is MNHEY and CDR2 SVGAGI. This CDR3 has 18 residues. The CDR3 DNA reads TGTGCCAGCAGTTACTCGACAGCGGGACTAGCGGGTAACAATGAGCAGTTCTTC. The encoded protein is CASSYSTAGLAGNNEQFF.

This clonotype has just a few counts. The V gene is TRBV2, the J gene TRBJ1-4; D may be TRBD1 (6 bases). V lost 7 bases and J 0 bases, leaving 12 bases between the germline ends. The length of the CDR3 is 15 residues. CDR1 is SNHLY, CDR2 FYNNEI, per germline. The CDR3 loop reads CASKDRSSTNEKLFF. CDR3 sequence (DNA): TGTGCCAGCAAGGACAGAAGTTCAACTAATGAAAAACTGTTTTTT. Supplemented by reference TRBV2 and TRBJ1-4, the full variable domain reads EPEVTQTPSHQVTQMGQEVILRCVPISNHLYFYWYRQILGQKVEFLVSFYNNEISEKSEIFDDQFSVERPDGSNFTLKIRSTKLEDSAMYFCASKDRSSTNEKLFFGSGTQLSVL.

This clonotype has just a few counts. This chain uses TRBV7-2 with TRBJ1-3; D is uncertain. The length of the CDR3 is 17 residues. Trimming removed 8 bases from V and 0 bases from J, with 20 bases in between. Per the germline V gene, CDR1 is SGHTA and CDR2 is FQGNSA. The CDR3 sequence is CASGPLGWANSGNTIYF. CDR3 in DNA: TGTGCCAGCGGGCCTTTGGGTTGGGCGAACTCTGGAAACACCATATATTTT.

This clonotype has only a few counts. The chain employs TRBV27 and TRBJ1-4; possibly TRBD1 for D (5 bases). This CDR3 has 14 amino acids. Between the trimmed V and J ends, which lost 3 bases and 8 bases, there was a span of 13 bases. Germline V lookup: CDR1 MNHEY, CDR2 SMNVEV (reference sequence). DNA of the CDR3: TGTGCCAGCAGTTTTCCAGGGAGGCGCGAAAAACTGTTTTTT. This translates into CASSFPGRREKLFF.

This sequence joins TRBV6-1 and TRBJ1-2; the D is unclear. Germline V gene lookup returns CDR1 MNHNS and CDR2 SASEGT. The CDR3 covers 15 residues. V lost 0 bases, J lost 3 bases, and 11 bases lay in between. CDR3 residues: CASSEADGYYYGYTF. CDR3 bases: TGTGCCAGCAGTGAAGCGGACGGCTACTACTATGGCTACACCTTC.

This chain links TRBV21-1 with TRBJ2-2; the DNA was not used to check the table's D call, TRBD2. TRBV21-1 constitutes a pseudogene. This CDR3 spans 18 amino acids. Here the CDR3 DNA reads TGTGCCAGCAGCAAAGGATTCGCGACTAGCGGGAGCACCGGGGAGCTGTTTTTT. Translation gives CASSKGFATSGSTGELFF.

In the case of this clonotype: One base away lies a much larger clone, so this may be a sequencing read error. The J gene is TRBJ2-3, the V gene TRBV7-2; 8 bases match TRBD2. The CDR3 length is 16 residues. The V and J ends lost 7 bases and 4 bases, in that order; junction bases with no gene match: 13. Germline V gene data show CDR1 as SGHTA and CDR2 as FQGNSA. The CDR3 DNA sequence: TGTGCCAGCACCCCGGGACTAGAGGGAAGGGCAGATACGCAGTATTTT. Protein sequence: CASTPGLEGRADTQYF.

The V call is TRBV5-5, the J call TRBJ2-4; tentative D call: TRBD2 (5 bases). Germline assignment: CDR1 SGHKS and CDR2 YYEKEE (reference sequence). CDR3 length: 13 residues. V was cut by 0 bases and J by 9 bases, with 10 bases left in between. CDR3: CASSLVEGPIQYF. The CDR3 nucleotides are TGTGCCAGCAGCTTGGTAGAGGGTCCCATTCAGTACTTC.

The rearrangement links TRBV4-2 to TRBJ2-1; 8 bases align to TRBD2. The CDR3 length is 15 residues. Germline assignment: CDR1 LGHNA and CDR2 YNFKEQ. V was pared by 1 base and J by 8 bases, with 7 bases of the junction left unmatched. CDR3 sequence (DNA): TGTGCCAGCAGCCAAGGAGCGGGAGATTCAGATGAGCAGTTCTTC. Translation gives CASSQGAGDSDEQFF.

The gene calls are TRBV6-2 or TRBV6-3 and TRBJ2-7, with 9 bases identical to TRBD1. This CDR3 is 15 amino acids long. Per the germline V gene, CDR1 is MNHEY and CDR2 is SVGEGT. The junction had 11 bases not matched to a gene; V was cut back by 8 bases and J by 3 bases. The CDR3 region is CASHPGGTGYYEQYF. CDR3 nucleotides: TGTGCCAGCCATCCAGGCGGGACAGGGTACTACGAGCAGTACTTC.

This clonotype was recorded at least ten times. The V and J genes are TRBV27 and TRBJ1-5; D uncertain. The germline V gene has CDR1 MNHEY and CDR2 SMNVEV (reference sequence). CDR3 length: 16 amino acids. V gave up 5 bases and J gave up 2 bases, with 16 bases separating them. The CDR3 region is CASSRANNWGNQPQHF. CDR3 in DNA: TGTGCCAGCAGTCGTGCGAACAACTGGGGCAATCAGCCCCAGCATTTT.

This clonotype has a handful of counts. J is TRBJ1-5 and V is TRBV24-1, with 10 bases that match TRBD1. Trimming cost V 0 bases and J 6 bases; bases outside gene matches: 10. Looked up from germline, CDR1 is KGHDR and CDR2 is SFDVKD. The length of the CDR3 is 18 residues. CDR3 protein: CATSDLLPGQGMAQPQHF. CDR3 DNA: TGTGCCACCAGTGATTTGTTGCCGGGACAGGGGATGGCTCAGCCCCAGCATTTT.

This clonotype was counted a few times. J is TRBJ2-1 and V is TRBV4-3; a weak D match, TRBD2 (6 bases). There are 15 residues in the CDR3. Trimming left V 3 bases short and J 6 bases short, with 15 bases between. Germline V CDR1 and CDR2: LGHNA, YSLEER. The CDR3 region is CASSQPGLKSNEQFF. CDR3 in DNA: TGCGCCAGCAGCCAGCCGGGACTCAAATCCAATGAGCAGTTCTTC.

Many counts were recorded for this clonotype. The chain links TRBV4-1 to TRBJ2-7, with D perhaps TRBD1 (5 bases). V was shortened by 4 bases and J by 2 bases, with 18 bases between the two germline ends. This CDR3 comprises 16 residues. The V gene's germline CDR1 is MGHRA and CDR2 YSYEKL. The CDR3 DNA is TGCGCCAGCAGCCCCGTTGGCAGGGTCAAAACCTACGAGCAGTACTTC. This codes for CASSPVGRVKTYEQYF.

This clonotype was counted ten times or more. The chain carries TRBV24-1 and TRBJ2-3, with 13 bases lining up with TRBD2. The CDR3 runs to 16 residues. Germline values: CDR1 KGHDR, CDR2 SFDVKD. V shed 4 bases, J shed 3 bases, and the junction held 3 bases outside the gene matches. The CDR3 protein is CATSDRGLAGTDTQYF. In DNA form, the CDR3 reads TGTGCCACCAGTGACCGGGGACTAGCGGGAACAGATACGCAGTATTTT.

A word on this clonotype: Relative to the germline gene, one junction end is altered; a read error may explain this. The chain recombines TRBV28 with TRBJ2-3, with D unclear. Germline loops: CDR1 MDHEN, CDR2 SYDVKM. This CDR3 has 11 residues. The DNA for the CDR3 is TGTGCCAGCAGTTCGGCCGGGTCGTGGAATTTT. Its translation: CASSSAGSWNF. Supplemented by reference TRBV28 and TRBJ2-3, the full variable domain reads DVKVTQSSRYLVKRTGEKVFLECVQDMDHENMFWYRQDPGLGLRLIYFSYDVKMKEKGDIPEGYSVSREKKERFSLILESASTNQTSMYLCASSSAGSWNFGPGTRLTVL.

The rearrangement links TRBV9 to TRBJ2-6, with D unresolved. This CDR3 is 18 amino acids long. The ends were cut back, 0 bases at V and 0 bases at J, with 13 bases in the middle. Germline V gene data show CDR1 as SGDLS and CDR2 as YYNGEE. CDR3 DNA sequence: TGTGCCAGCAGCGTAGGTTCCATACAGACCTCTGGGGCCAACGTCCTGACTTTC. It specifies CASSVGSIQTSGANVLTF.

To note about this clonotype: This may stem from a read error, because a much larger clone lies one nucleotide away. V is TRBV24-1 and J is TRBJ2-6, with D uncertain. Trimming pared 3 bases from V and 3 bases from J, leaving 14 bases between. Germline V gene sequence: CDR1 KGHDR, CDR2 SFDVKD. The CDR3 totals 17 residues. The CDR3 is CATSDPTRIFGANVLTF. The CDR3 nucleotides read TGTGCCACCAGTGATCCGACCCGAATCTTTGGGGCCAACGTCCTGACTTTC.

This clonotype came up many times. The chain is built from TRBV30 and TRBJ1-2; weak D call: TRBD1 (5 bases). The CDR3 length is 14 residues. CDR1 and CDR2 (germline): GTSNPN, SVGIG (reference sequence). Trimming left V 0 bases short and J 6 bases short, with 14 bases between. In DNA form, the CDR3 reads TGTGCCTGGAGTGTACCCGGCAGGGTTAATGGCTACACCTTC. Amino acids: CAWSVPGRVNGYTF.

The sample holds a few counts of this clonotype. The chain recombines TRBV11-2 with TRBJ2-1; 7 bases are shared with TRBD1. The CDR3 has 15 residues. CDR1 is SGHAT, CDR2 FQNNGV, per germline. J gave up 7 bases and V 1 base, and 7 bases lay outside the gene matches. CDR3 sequence reads: CASSLVGGAWNEQFF. CDR3 nucleotide sequence: TGTGCCAGCAGCTTAGTAGGGGGCGCGTGGAATGAGCAGTTCTTC.

The chain has TRBV7-9 and TRBJ2-3; the D is unclear. Trimming took off 2 bases at V and 5 bases at J, with 11 bases between the two ends. The CDR3 is 14 residues long. CDR1 is SEHNR, CDR2 FQNEAQ, per germline (reference sequence). This chain's CDR3 is CASSLQTQGDTQYF. As DNA, the CDR3 is TGTGCCAGCAGCTTACAGACTCAAGGAGATACGCAGTATTTT.

There are a few counts of this clonotype. The V and J genes are TRBV10-3 and TRBJ1-1, with D possibly being TRBD1 (6 bases). The CDR3 spans 13 residues. V lost 7 bases, J lost 0 bases, and 9 bases lay in between. Per the germline V gene, CDR1 is ENHRY and CDR2 is SYGVKD. The CDR3 loop reads CAINTGMNTEAFF. In DNA, the CDR3 is TGTGCCATCAACACAGGGATGAACACTGAAGCTTTCTTT.

This clonotype has a count of ten or more. V usage is TRBV9 and J usage is TRBJ2-1, with 8 bases fitting TRBD2. The CDR3 contains 14 residues. CDR1 is SGDLS, CDR2 YYNGEE, per germline. V dropped 0 bases and J dropped 12; count of bases not matched to a gene: 8. Written as DNA, the CDR3 is TGTGCCAGCAGCGTAGATACTAGCGGACAAGGGCAGTTCTTC. Translated, it gives CASSVDTSGQGQFF.